This T cell receptor (beta chain) was found in a study of cytomegalovirus exposure and HLA in healthy donors. Study information: The study placed about 86% of its roughly 430 genotyped donors in the Caucasian-associated ancestry cluster.

In its sample, this clone was seen once. Antigen specificity is unknown. Trimming removed 0 bases from V and 8 bases from J, with 14 bases in between. CDR1 and CDR2 from the germline V gene are SGDLS and YYNGEE. The CDR3 is 14 amino acids. The PCR made use of 60 Vbeta and 13 Jbeta primers. The assay was immunoSEQ multiplex PCR, and TCRdb's table has in-frame clones only and misses some. The sample has some 110,000 clones; roughly 79% are singletons. The study, taken as a whole, reports: A later analysis linked a missense DCLRE1C variant to TCR beta V- and J-gene trimming.

Sequenced material: PBMCs. This TCR came from a woman younger than 35 in good health and CMV-seronegative. The gene calls are TRBV9 and TRBJ1-2, with D unclear. For the CDR3, the DNA is TGTGCCAGCAGCGTAGTAACAGCCGGGGAGGGCTACACCTTC. It specifies CASSVVTAGEGYTF.